The 9 T cell receptor beta chains in this list originate from one sample, sequenced in a study of human T cells and chemical hapten exposure. TCRdb passed the RACE reads through MiXCR, listing each CDR3 protein once. Of tens of thousands of distinct CDR3 sequences in the sample, over 10% were seen once. Stated time point: pre-sensitization, week 0. The treatment is: therapeutic diphenylcyclopropenone sensitization with weekly scalp DPC. Material: whole blood, obtained in connection with sensitization to the hapten diphenylcyclopropenone (DPC). The receptor set was obtained from a woman in her twenties or thirties with alopecia areata. Some clones in this sample may be carry-over from other donors' samples.

This clonotype was seen at least ten times. The chain is built from TRBV20-1 and TRBJ1-1; D is possibly TRBD1 (6 bases). Trimming removed 6 bases from V and 10 bases from J, with 24 bases in between. There are 14 residues in the CDR3. Germline V lookup: CDR1 DFQATT, CDR2 SNEGSKA (reference sequence). CDR3 nucleotide sequence: TGCAGTGCCCCCAGTCGAGGGGGAAGTGAAGTAGCTTTCTTT. It translates to CSAPSRGGSEVAFF.

This clonotype was detected ten times or more. V gene TRBV7-8 combines with J gene TRBJ2-2, with a weak D call TRBD1 (7 bases). The CDR3 runs 14 residues. The germline V gene has CDR1 SGHVS and CDR2 FQNEAQ. Trimming took off 6 bases at V and 6 bases at J, with 14 bases between the two ends. In nucleotides, the CDR3 is TGTGCCAGCAGGGAACAGGGGAGGTCCGGGGAGCTGTTTTTT. Protein product: CASREQGRSGELFF.

This clonotype has ten or more counts. The V and J genes are TRBV27 and TRBJ2-2; TRBD1 agrees at 8 bases. V dropped 4 bases and J dropped 2; count of bases not matched to a gene: 3. Germline CDR1 is MNHEY and CDR2 is SMNVEV (reference sequence). The CDR3 has 15 amino acids. CDR3 nucleotide sequence: TGTGCCAGCAGTTCCGACAGGGGAAACACCGGGGAGCTGTTTTTT. As protein: CASSSDRGNTGELFF.

The sample holds many counts of this clonotype. This sequence joins TRBV20-1 and TRBJ2-7; a possible D gene is TRBD2 (8 bases). The CDR3 totals 14 residues. The V gene lost 5 bases and the J gene lost 7 bases, with 21 bases spanning the gap. Germline loops: CDR1 DFQATT, CDR2 SNEGSKA (reference sequence). The CDR3: CSAPRQGPGGEQYF. The DNA for the CDR3 is TGCAGTGCTCCGCGACAGGGTCCGGGGGGGGAGCAGTACTTC.

This clonotype was observed a handful of times. The chain combines TRBV7-9 with TRBJ2-3, with D possibly TRBD2 on 6 matching bases. Germline V gene sequence: CDR1 SEHNR, CDR2 FQNEAQ (reference sequence). The CDR3 length is 18 residues. With 1 base removed from V and 2 bases from J, the gap between germline ends came to 19 bases. CDR3 protein: CASSLVILRDFDTDTQYF. The DNA for the CDR3 is TGTGCCAGCAGCTTAGTGATCTTACGGGACTTCGACACAGATACGCAGTATTTT.

A few counts support this clonotype. CDR3 residues: CSGTGMNTEAFF. CDR3 sequence (DNA): TGCAGCGGAACAGGGATGAACACTGAAGCTTTCTTT. V is TRBV29-1 and J is TRBJ1-1; tentatively, D is TRBD1 (6 bases). CDR3 length equals 12 residues. The germline V gene encodes CDR1 SQVTM and CDR2 ANQGSEA. The V and J ends lost 7 bases and 0 bases respectively, with 9 bases between them.

This clonotype appeared many times. The V gene is TRBV18, the J gene TRBJ2-7; D is tentatively TRBD1 or TRBD2 (6 bases each). Germline CDR1 is KGHSH and CDR2 is LQKENI. The CDR3 extends over 16 amino acids. V was pared by 8 bases and J by 4 bases, with 24 bases between. CDR3 region: CASTSNLGGRGYEQYF. Here the CDR3 DNA reads TGTGCCAGCACGTCCAACCTGGGGGGCCGGGGGTACGAGCAGTACTTC.

This clonotype was seen a few times. The chain carries TRBV28 and TRBJ1-2, with D possibly being TRBD1 (5 bases). The germline V gene has CDR1 MDHEN and CDR2 SYDVKM. This CDR3 has 15 residues. V was shortened by 4 bases and J by 0 bases, with 12 bases between the two germline ends. The CDR3 is CASSSPRQTNYGYTF. CDR3 bases: TGTGCCAGCAGTTCCCCCCGACAGACTAACTATGGCTACACCTTC.

This CDR3 reads CSARDTGTEAFF. CDR3 in DNA: TGCAGTGCTAGAGATACGGGGACTGAAGCTTTCTTT. The chain links TRBV20-1 to TRBJ1-1; D not certain. Deletions cut 0 bases from V and 5 bases from J, with 7 bases between. The length of the CDR3 is 12 residues. Germline CDR1 DFQATT, CDR2 SNEGSKA (reference sequence).